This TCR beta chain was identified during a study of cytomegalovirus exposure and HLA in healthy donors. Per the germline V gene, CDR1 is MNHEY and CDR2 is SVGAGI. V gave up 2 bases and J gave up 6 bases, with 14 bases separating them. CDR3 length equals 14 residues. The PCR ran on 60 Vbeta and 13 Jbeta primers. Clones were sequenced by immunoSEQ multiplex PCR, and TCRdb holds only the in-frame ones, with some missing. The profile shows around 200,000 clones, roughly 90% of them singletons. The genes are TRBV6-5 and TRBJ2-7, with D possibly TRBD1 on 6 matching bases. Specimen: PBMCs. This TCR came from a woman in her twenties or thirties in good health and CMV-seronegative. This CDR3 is CASSYRQGTAEQYF. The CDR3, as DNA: TGTGCCAGCAGTTACAGGCAGGGGACGGCCGAGCAGTACTTC.